A single sample is the source of the 25 T cell receptor beta chains below, sequenced in a study of PD-L1 blockade in urothelial cancer. The time point: peripheral blood 6 weeks after treatment start. TCRdb keeps only in-frame clones here, not all; method: immunoSEQ multiplex PCR. The sample has tens of thousands of clones; around nine tenths are singletons. Sequencing used PBMCs, obtained around atezolizumab (anti-PD-L1) treatment. All receptors derive from a woman aged 55-75 years with urothelial cancer.

The chain is built from TRBV19 and TRBJ1-2; D remains ambiguous. V shed 7 bases and J shed 1 base, with 7 bases lying between them. Looked up from germline, CDR1 is LNHDA and CDR2 is SQIVND (reference sequence). This CDR3 spans 12 amino acids. DNA for the CDR3: TGTGCCAGTACCGGTATTAACTATGGCTACACCTTC. This translates into CASTGINYGYTF.

V gene TRBV9 combines with J gene TRBJ2-7; 9 nucleotides agree with TRBD1. The CDR3 is 14 amino acids. From germline, CDR1 is SGDLS and CDR2 YYNGEE. V trimming: 5 bases; J trimming: 3 bases; junction bases outside the gene matches: 6. The chain's CDR3 is CASRIDRGVYEQYF. The CDR3 DNA reads as TGTGCCAGCAGAATAGACAGGGGGGTCTACGAGCAGTACTTC.

The CDR3 protein is CSVVLAGGLTDTQYF. In DNA form, the CDR3 reads TGCAGCGTTGTGTTAGCGGGGGGCCTCACAGATACGCAGTATTTT. The chain recombines TRBV29-1 with TRBJ2-3; 10 bases are shared with TRBD2. V lost 4 bases, J lost 2 bases, and 6 bases stayed unmatched. Germline CDR1 and CDR2: SQVTM and ANQGSEA. This CDR3 has 15 amino acids.

The rearrangement links TRBV5-1 to TRBJ1-5; D gene ambiguous. Germline-derived CDR1 and CDR2 are SGHRS and YFSETQ. V lost 0 bases, J lost 4 bases, and 5 bases lay in between. The CDR3 sequence is 13 residues long. The CDR3 reads CASSLAVNQPQHF. The CDR3 DNA follows: TGCGCCAGCAGCTTGGCAGTTAATCAGCCCCAGCATTTT.

This chain uses TRBV7-2 with TRBJ2-1, with D hard to call. V shed 1 base and J shed 5 bases, with 6 bases lying between them. The CDR3 runs to 13 residues. The germline gives CDR1 SGHTA, CDR2 FQGNSA. The CDR3 sequence is CASSLGADNEQFF. The CDR3 DNA follows: TGTGCCAGCAGCTTAGGCGCTGACAATGAGCAGTTCTTC.

This chain links TRBV9 with TRBJ2-2; 10 nucleotides agree with TRBD1. The CDR3 consists of 19 residues. CDR1 is SGDLS, CDR2 YYNGEE, per germline. The V segment lost 1 base and the J segment 6 bases; nucleotides outside the gene matches: 15. In DNA, the CDR3 is TGTGCCAGCAGCGTACCAGGGGGTGGAGGGACAGGGGTTTCCGGGGAGCTGTTTTTT. It translates to CASSVPGGGGTGVSGELFF.

This clone was counted a single time. The chain is built from TRBV14 and TRBJ2-3; D is unresolved. Trimming left V 4 bases short and J 0 bases short, with 8 bases between. Germline-derived CDR1 and CDR2 are SGHDN and FVKESK. CDR3 length equals 14 residues. In DNA, the CDR3 is TGTGCCAGCAGCCCCCTCCCTAGCACAGATACGCAGTATTTT. It yields the protein CASSPLPSTDTQYF. The complete variable domain, with remaining parts taken from reference TRBV14 and TRBJ2-3, reads EAGVTQFPSHSVIEKGQTVTLRCDPISGHDNLYWYRRVMGKEIKFLLHFVKESKQDESGMPNNRFLAERTGGTYSTLKVQPAELEDSGVYFCASSPLPSTDTQYFGPGTRLTVL.

The chain combines TRBV5-6 with TRBJ1-2; a possible D gene is TRBD1 (5 bases). V lost 0 bases and J 4 bases, leaving 13 bases between the germline ends. The CDR3 loop spans 15 amino acids. Germline V gene data show CDR1 as SGHDT and CDR2 as YYEEEE. This CDR3 is CASSLDRQGPYGYTF. The DNA of the CDR3 is TGTGCCAGCAGCTTGGATCGGCAGGGCCCCTATGGCTACACCTTC.

This chain uses TRBV7-9 with TRBJ1-2, with TRBD1 matching over 11 bases. The CDR3 contains 15 residues. Germline lookup yields CDR1 SEHNR and CDR2 FQNEAQ (reference sequence). With 6 bases clipped from V and 3 bases from J, the junction kept 6 bases outside the gene matches. CDR3 protein: CASSYGQGADYGYTF. CDR3 nucleotides: TGTGCCAGCAGTTACGGACAGGGGGCGGACTATGGCTACACCTTC. The whole variable domain, remainder taken from reference TRBV7-9 and TRBJ1-2, is DTGVSQNPRHKITKRGQNVTFRCDPISEHNRLYWYRQTLGQGPEFLTYFQNEAQLEKSRLLSDRFSAERPKGSFSTLEIQRTEQGDSAMYLCASSYGQGADYGYTFGSGTRLTVV.

The V and J genes are TRBV15 and TRBJ2-2; 8 bases align to TRBD2. Germline CDR1 and CDR2: LNHNV and YYDKDF (reference sequence). The CDR3 length is 15 residues. With V trimmed by 4 bases and J by 6 bases, 7 bases remained unmatched. CDR3 nucleotides: TGTGCCACCAGCATGACGGGGGGGGCCGCCGGGGAGCTGTTTTTT. Translation gives CATSMTGGAAGELFF.

The chain has TRBV10-3 and TRBJ2-7; 9 positions match TRBD1. Germline CDR1 is ENHRY and CDR2 is SYGVKD. CDR3 length equals 15 residues. The J segment lost 2 bases and the V segment lost 0 bases, leaving 2 bases of the junction unmatched. In nucleotides, the CDR3 is TGTGCCATCAGTGAGTCCGGACAGGGGACCTACGAGCAGTACTTC. Translated, it gives CAISESGQGTYEQYF.

The chain has TRBV19 and TRBJ1-2; D gene uncertain. The CDR3 length is 14 residues. V gave up 3 bases and J gave up 0 bases, with 8 bases separating them. CDR1 and CDR2 from the germline V gene are LNHDA and SQIVND (reference sequence). CDR3 nucleotides: TGTGCCAGTAGTATTTCACAGACTAACTATGGCTACACCTTC. Translating it yields CASSISQTNYGYTF.

This clone was recorded once. V is TRBV5-1 and J is TRBJ2-1; 11 nucleotides match TRBD2. The CDR3 consists of 15 residues. Per the germline V gene, CDR1 is SGHRS and CDR2 is YFSETQ. Unmatched junction bases numbered 7, after V lost 4 bases and J lost 7 bases. The CDR3 DNA reads as TGCGCCAGCAGCGGGAGGACTAGCGGGTTTAATGAGCAGTTCTTC. Its protein product is CASSGRTSGFNEQFF.

A single count supports this clone. V and J are TRBV19 and TRBJ1-1; D might be TRBD1 (6 bases). This CDR3 is 14 amino acids long. CDR1 is LNHDA and CDR2 is SQIVND in the germline V gene (reference sequence). Trimming took 10 bases from V and 1 from J, leaving 16 bases between them. In DNA, the CDR3 is TGTGCCACTAAAGCTGGGGGCGCGAACACTGAAGCTTTCTTT. It specifies CATKAGGANTEAFF.

The gene calls are TRBV7-9 and TRBJ2-7; TRBD2 might be the D (6 bases). CDR3 size: 15 residues. V lost 4 bases to trimming and J lost 0 bases, with 13 bases between them. Looked up from germline, CDR1 is SEHNR and CDR2 is FQNEAQ (reference sequence). The CDR3 DNA reads TGTGCCAGCAGCTCTAGGCCGGACTACTCCTACGAGCAGTACTTC. It encodes CASSSRPDYSYEQYF.

The V call is TRBV5-4, the J call TRBJ1-1; 8 positions agree with TRBD1. Looked up from germline, CDR1 is SGHNT and CDR2 is YYREEE (reference sequence). CDR3 size: 12 residues. V lost 4 bases, J lost 10 bases, and 6 bases stayed unmatched. The CDR3 sequence is CASSPDRVRAFF. The DNA for the CDR3 is TGTGCCAGCAGCCCGGACAGGGTAAGAGCTTTCTTT.

There are a few counts of this clone. The chain recombines TRBV5-6 with TRBJ1-6; D is ambiguous. The CDR3 spans 16 residues. The germline CDR1 and CDR2 sequences are SGHDT and YYEEEE. V lost 4 bases to trimming and J lost 7 bases, with 18 bases between them. The chain's CDR3 is CASSPGGGLGNSPLHF. In nucleotides, the CDR3 is TGTGCCAGCAGCCCAGGCGGAGGGCTGGGGAATTCACCCCTCCACTTT.

The chain is built from TRBV7-9 and TRBJ2-5; D is perhaps TRBD2 (7 bases). The CDR3 sequence is 14 residues long. V lost 5 bases and J 5 bases, leaving 15 bases between the germline ends. Germline V lookup: CDR1 SEHNR, CDR2 FQNEAQ (reference sequence). Written as DNA, the CDR3 is TGTGCCAGCAGCCGGGGAGGCGGGGGCGAGACCCAGTACTTC. Translated: CASSRGGGGETQYF. The complete variable domain, with remaining parts taken from reference TRBV7-9 and TRBJ2-5, reads DTGVSQNPRHKITKRGQNVTFRCDPISEHNRLYWYRQTLGQGPEFLTYFQNEAQLEKSRLLSDRFSAERPKGSFSTLEIQRTEQGDSAMYLCASSRGGGGETQYFGPGTRLLVL.

This clone was recorded once. The rearrangement uses TRBV7-9 and TRBJ2-7; D might be TRBD2 (5 bases). With 5 bases removed from V and 6 bases from J, the gap between germline ends came to 23 bases. In germline, CDR1 is SEHNR, CDR2 FQNEAQ (reference sequence). This CDR3 region has 16 residues. CDR3 DNA sequence: TGTGCCAGCAGCGGCGCAGGAGGATCCCCAAGCGGCGAGCAGTACTTC. Translation gives CASSGAGGSPSGEQYF. The entire variable domain, with the rest obtained from reference TRBV7-9 and TRBJ2-7, is as follows: DTGVSQNPRHKITKRGQNVTFRCDPISEHNRLYWYRQTLGQGPEFLTYFQNEAQLEKSRLLSDRFSAERPKGSFSTLEIQRTEQGDSAMYLCASSGAGGSPSGEQYFGPGTRLTVT.

The chain joins TRBV7-2 to TRBJ2-5; D possibly corresponds to TRBD1 (6 bases). Germline loops: CDR1 SGHTA, CDR2 FQGNSA. The V and J ends lost 5 bases and 9 bases respectively, with 16 bases between them. CDR3 length equals 13 residues. The CDR3 DNA reads as TGTGCCAGCAGCCAGACAGGTCCCGAGGCCCAGTACTTC. Translation: CASSQTGPEAQYF.

This clone has a single count. The chain has TRBV4-1 and TRBJ2-5; D gene unclear. This CDR3 comprises 13 residues. Germline V lookup: CDR1 MGHRA, CDR2 YSYEKL. V was pared by 6 bases and J by 3 bases, with 11 bases between. The CDR3 sequence: CASSQTIKETQYF. CDR3 sequence (DNA): TGCGCCAGCAGTCAAACAATCAAAGAGACCCAGTACTTC.

This sequence joins TRBV5-1 and TRBJ2-2; 13 nucleotides align to TRBD2. The germline V gene has CDR1 SGHRS and CDR2 YFSETQ. Germline trimming cut 4 bases from V and 5 bases from J; bases unmatched to any gene: 5. CDR3 length: 16 amino acids. CDR3 region: CASSETSGGYTGELFF. The CDR3 nucleotides read TGCGCCAGCAGCGAGACTAGCGGGGGGTATACCGGGGAGCTGTTTTTT.

The rearrangement links TRBV28 to TRBJ2-1, with D perhaps TRBD1 (6 bases). Trimming took 3 bases from V and 9 from J, leaving 15 bases between them. CDR3 length equals 14 residues. Germline assignment: CDR1 MDHEN and CDR2 SYDVKM. The CDR3: CASSFPARGSEQFF. The CDR3 region has the DNA TGTGCCAGCAGTTTTCCCGCAAGGGGGAGTGAGCAGTTCTTC.

J is TRBJ2-5 and V is TRBV28, with a tentative D call TRBD2 (5 bases). This CDR3 spans 14 amino acids. CDR1 is MDHEN, CDR2 SYDVKM, per germline. V was clipped by 5 bases and J by 0 bases, with 10 bases between them. The CDR3 DNA follows: TGTGCCAGCAGTGTCGGACTCTACCAAGAGACCCAGTACTTC. As protein: CASSVGLYQETQYF.

The rearrangement links TRBV6-4 to TRBJ2-1; 9 bases are a match to TRBD1. Trimming removed 5 bases from V and 1 base from J; junction bases left unmatched: 12. Germline loops: CDR1 MRHNA, CDR2 SNTAGT. The CDR3 totals 18 residues. The CDR3 nucleotides read TGTGCCAGCAGTCCGGGACAGGGACATTCCCGGTCCTACAATGAGCAGTTCTTC. Its protein product is CASSPGQGHSRSYNEQFF.